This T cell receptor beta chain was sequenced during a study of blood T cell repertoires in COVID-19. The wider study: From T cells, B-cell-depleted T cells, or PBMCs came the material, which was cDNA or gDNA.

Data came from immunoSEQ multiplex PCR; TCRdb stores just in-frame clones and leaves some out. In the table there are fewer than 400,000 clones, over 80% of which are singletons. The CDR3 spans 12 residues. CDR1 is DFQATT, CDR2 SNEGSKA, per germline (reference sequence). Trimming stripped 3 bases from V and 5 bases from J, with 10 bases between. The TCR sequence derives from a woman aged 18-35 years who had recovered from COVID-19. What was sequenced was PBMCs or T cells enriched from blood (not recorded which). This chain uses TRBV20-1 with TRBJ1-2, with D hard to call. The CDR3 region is CSASSERYGYTF. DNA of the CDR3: TGCAGTGCTAGTTCAGAGCGTTATGGCTACACCTTC.